This TCR beta chain was sequenced in a study of CD8+CD57+ T cells in acquired aplastic anemia. In the study overall: The average for DNA from sorted CD4+ and CD8+ cells was 3 to 3.5 ug.

To note about this clonotype: No antigen is known for it.

Findings and limits, study-wide: There were 25 to 35 CD8+ CDR3 sequences that occurred in both patients and controls.

TCR beta VDJ and CDR3 profiling used genomic DNA as template. A single record per CDR3 protein comes from TCRdb applying MiXCR to the reads. The table lists hundreds of thousands of distinct CDR3 sequences, 55% to 75% of them singletons. The clonotype was recovered from a human donor in good health, serving as a control. The sample consisted of sorted CD4+, CD8+, or CD8+CD57+ T cells (not recorded which) from PBMCs.

The CDR3 loop reads CASSLAGRVGYENEQFF. The CDR3 DNA reads as TGTGCCAGCAGCTTAGCCGGGAGGGTGGGCTACGAGAATGAGCAGTTCTTC. The V gene is TRBV7-6, the J gene TRBJ2-1, with 8 bases aligning to TRBD2. Unmatched junction bases numbered 11, after V lost 0 bases and J lost 7 bases. The CDR3 has 17 amino acids. Germline-derived CDR1 and CDR2 are SGHVS and FNYEAQ.